These T cell receptor beta chains were read from a single sample in a study of blood T cells in healthy people across ages. TCRdb independently ran MiXCR on the 5' RACE reads; one entry per CDR3 protein. Counted here are roughly 1,100,000 distinct CDR3 sequences, around 25% occurring once; the ten biggest clones make up 0.75%. The data were also submitted as part of a second study, on T cells of mothers and their children.

Sequenced: blood. These receptor sequences come from a girl aged 2 to 10 in good health. CDR3s include the opening cysteine and the closing phenylalanine or tryptophan. Each record gives: clone size, D gene, V gene, J gene, CDR3 DNA, CDR3 protein. The D gene is left open where the match is weak. Some rows mark clone size as missing; the rest say once, few, many or name a class of expanded clone.

abundance: -; d_gene: -; v_gene: TRBV6-2/TRBV6-3; j_gene: TRBJ1-4; CDR3nt: TGTGCCAGCAGTCCAGTCGCGTCATCTGCCGAGAGTGAAAAACTGTTTTTT; CDR3aa: CASSPVASSAESEKLFF
abundance: -; d_gene: TRBD2; v_gene: TRBV7-2; j_gene: TRBJ2-1; CDR3nt: TGTGCCAGCAGCTCACTAGGGGGACTAGCGGATGAGCAGTTCTTC; CDR3aa: CASSSLGGLADEQFF
abundance: few; d_gene: -; v_gene: TRBV6-5; j_gene: TRBJ2-7; CDR3nt: TGTGCCAGCAGCCGCCGCGGACGGAGCCACGAGCAGTACTTC; CDR3aa: CASSRRGRSHEQYF
abundance: -; d_gene: -; v_gene: TRBV21-1; j_gene: TRBJ2-5; CDR3nt: TGTGCCAGCAGAAAAAAGGGGCCAGCGGGGACAGAGACCCAGTACTTC; CDR3aa: CASRKKGPAGTETQYF
abundance: -; d_gene: TRBD2; v_gene: TRBV4-2; j_gene: TRBJ2-5; CDR3nt: TGTGCCAGCAGCCAAGATTCCAGCGGGAGATGGCAAGAGACCCAGTACTTC; CDR3aa: CASSQDSSGRWQETQYF
abundance: few; d_gene: -; v_gene: TRBV28; j_gene: TRBJ2-2; CDR3nt: TGTGCCAGTCGACAGGTTAAATGGGGGTTTACCGGGGAGCTGTTTTTT; CDR3aa: CASRQVKWGFTGELFF
abundance: -; d_gene: -; v_gene: TRBV14; j_gene: TRBJ2-1; CDR3nt: TGTGCCAGCAGCCTACTTAGTGGTGGGCAGTTCTTC; CDR3aa: CASSLLSGGQFF
abundance: -; d_gene: -; v_gene: TRBV20-1; j_gene: TRBJ2-1; CDR3nt: TGCAGTGCTCGACAAACCCCTTCCTACCCCATTGAGCAGTTCTTC; CDR3aa: CSARQTPSYPIEQFF
abundance: -; d_gene: TRBD2; v_gene: TRBV7-2; j_gene: TRBJ2-3; CDR3nt: TGTGCCAGCAGCCCCTTCGGCGGGAGTAGGACAGATACGCAGTATTTT; CDR3aa: CASSPFGGSRTDTQYF
abundance: -; d_gene: TRBD2; v_gene: TRBV7-9; j_gene: TRBJ2-2; CDR3nt: TGTGCCAGCAGATTATCCTTAGCGGGGGCAAACACCGGGGAGCTGTTTTTT; CDR3aa: CASRLSLAGANTGELFF
abundance: few; d_gene: -; v_gene: TRBV7-9; j_gene: TRBJ2-1; CDR3nt: TGTGCCAGCAGCCCCCCGAGATACAATGAGCAGTTCTTC; CDR3aa: CASSPPRYNEQFF